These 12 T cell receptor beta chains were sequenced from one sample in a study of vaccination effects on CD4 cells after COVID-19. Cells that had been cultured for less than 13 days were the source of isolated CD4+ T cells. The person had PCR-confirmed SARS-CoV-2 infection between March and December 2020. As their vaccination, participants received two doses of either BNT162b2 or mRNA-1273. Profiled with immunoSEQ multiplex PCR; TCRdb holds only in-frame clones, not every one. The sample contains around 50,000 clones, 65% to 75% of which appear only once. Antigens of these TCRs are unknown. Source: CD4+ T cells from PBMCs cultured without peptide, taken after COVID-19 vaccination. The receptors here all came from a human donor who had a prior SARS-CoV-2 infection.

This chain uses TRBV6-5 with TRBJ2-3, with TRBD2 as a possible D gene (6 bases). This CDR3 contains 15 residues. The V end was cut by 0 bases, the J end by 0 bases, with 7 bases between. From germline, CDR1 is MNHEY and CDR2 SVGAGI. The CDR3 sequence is CASSYSAGSTDTQYF. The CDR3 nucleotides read TGTGCCAGCAGTTACTCTGCGGGGAGCACAGATACGCAGTATTTT.

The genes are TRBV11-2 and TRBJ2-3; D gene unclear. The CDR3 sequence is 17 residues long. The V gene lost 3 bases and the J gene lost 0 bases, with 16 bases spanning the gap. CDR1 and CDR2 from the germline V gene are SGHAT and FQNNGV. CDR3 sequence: CASSFTWYGASTDTQYF. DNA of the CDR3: TGTGCCAGCAGCTTTACCTGGTATGGTGCTAGCACAGATACGCAGTATTTT.

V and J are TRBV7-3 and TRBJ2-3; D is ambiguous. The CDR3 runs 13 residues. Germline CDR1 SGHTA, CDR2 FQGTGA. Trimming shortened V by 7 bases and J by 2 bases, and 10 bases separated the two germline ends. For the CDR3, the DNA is TGTGCCAGCACCACAGCCTCCACAGATACGCAGTATTTT. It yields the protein CASTTASTDTQYF.

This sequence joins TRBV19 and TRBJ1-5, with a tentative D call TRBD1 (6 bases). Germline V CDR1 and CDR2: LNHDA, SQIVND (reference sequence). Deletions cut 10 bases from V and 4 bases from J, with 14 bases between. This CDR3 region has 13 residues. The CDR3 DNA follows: TGTGCCACCCGGGACACCTTAAATCAGCCCCAGCATTTT. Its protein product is CATRDTLNQPQHF.

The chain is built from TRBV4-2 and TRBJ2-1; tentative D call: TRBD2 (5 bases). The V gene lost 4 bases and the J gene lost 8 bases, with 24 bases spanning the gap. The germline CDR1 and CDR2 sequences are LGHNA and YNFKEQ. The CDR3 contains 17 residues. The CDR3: CASSRQGLGDLIDEQFF. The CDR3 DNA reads TGTGCCAGCAGCCGGCAAGGCTTGGGAGATCTTATAGATGAGCAGTTCTTC.

CDR3 sequence (DNA): TGTGCCAGTAGCCGAATTGGGACAGGGCCGATCTATGGCTACACCTTC. Protein product: CASSRIGTGPIYGYTF. This chain links TRBV19 with TRBJ1-2; the match to TRBD1 covers 9 bases. CDR1 and CDR2 from the germline V gene are LNHDA and SQIVND (reference sequence). V trimming: 6 bases; J trimming: 4 bases; junction bases outside the gene matches: 12. The CDR3 runs to 16 residues.

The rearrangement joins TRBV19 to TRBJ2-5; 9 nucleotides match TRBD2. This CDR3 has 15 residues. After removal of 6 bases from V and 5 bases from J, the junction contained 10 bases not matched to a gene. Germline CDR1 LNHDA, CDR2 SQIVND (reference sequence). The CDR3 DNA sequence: TGTGCCAGTAGCCCTGGCGGGGGGGCCTTGGAGACCCAGTACTTC. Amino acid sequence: CASSPGGGALETQYF. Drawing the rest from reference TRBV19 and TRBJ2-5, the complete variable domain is DGGITQSPKYLFRKEGQNVTLSCEQNLNHDAMYWYRQDPGQGLRLIYYSQIVNDFQKGDIAEGYSVSREKKESFPLTVTSAQKNPTAFYLCASSPGGGALETQYFGPGTRLLVL.

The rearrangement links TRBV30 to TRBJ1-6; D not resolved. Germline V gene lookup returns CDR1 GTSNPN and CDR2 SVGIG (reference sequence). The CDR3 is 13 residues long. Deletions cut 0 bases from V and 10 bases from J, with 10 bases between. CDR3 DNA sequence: TGTGCCTGGAGTGTATCCCTCCTATCACCCCTCCACTTT. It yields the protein CAWSVSLLSPLHF. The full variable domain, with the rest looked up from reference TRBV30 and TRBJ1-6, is SQTIHQWPATLVQPVGSPLSLECTVEGTSNPNLYWYRQAAGRGLQLLFYSVGIGQISSEVPQNLSASRPQDRQFILSSKKLLLSDSGFYLCAWSVSLLSPLHFGNGTRLTVT.

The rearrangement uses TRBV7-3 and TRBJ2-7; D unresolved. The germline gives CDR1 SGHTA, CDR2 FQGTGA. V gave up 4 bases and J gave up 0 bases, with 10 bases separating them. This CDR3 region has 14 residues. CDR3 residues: CASSSTVSSYEQYF. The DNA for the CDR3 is TGTGCCAGCAGCTCTACGGTGAGCTCCTACGAGCAGTACTTC.

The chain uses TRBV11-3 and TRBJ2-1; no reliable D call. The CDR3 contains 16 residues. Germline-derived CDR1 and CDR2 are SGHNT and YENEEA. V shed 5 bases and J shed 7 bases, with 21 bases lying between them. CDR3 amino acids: CASSRQPTRETNEQFF. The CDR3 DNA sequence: TGTGCCAGCAGCCGCCAGCCCACCCGAGAGACAAATGAGCAGTTCTTC.

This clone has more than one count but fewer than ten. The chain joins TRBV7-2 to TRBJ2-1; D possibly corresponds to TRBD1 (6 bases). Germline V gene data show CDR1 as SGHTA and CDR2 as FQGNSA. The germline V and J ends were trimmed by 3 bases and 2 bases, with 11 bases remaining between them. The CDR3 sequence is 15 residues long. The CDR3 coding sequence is TGTGCCAGCAGCTTGATGTGGGGGCCCTACAATGAGCAGTTCTTC. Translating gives CASSLMWGPYNEQFF. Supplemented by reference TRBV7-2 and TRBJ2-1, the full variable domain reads GAGVSQSPSNKVTEKGKDVELRCDPISGHTALYWYRQSLGQGLEFLIYFQGNSAPDKSGLPSDRFSAERTGGSVSTLTIQRTQQEDSAVYLCASSLMWGPYNEQFFGPGTRLTVL.

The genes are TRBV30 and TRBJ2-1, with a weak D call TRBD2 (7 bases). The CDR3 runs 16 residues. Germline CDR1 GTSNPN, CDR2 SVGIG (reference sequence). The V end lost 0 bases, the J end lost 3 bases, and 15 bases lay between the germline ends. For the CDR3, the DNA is TGTGCCTGGAGTGTACTTGCTAGGGGGGGCTACAATGAGCAGTTCTTC. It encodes CAWSVLARGGYNEQFF.